The present T cell receptor (beta chain) was sequenced within a study of blood T cell repertoires in COVID-19. Study context: Whether acute or convalescent, the COVID-19 samples came from the United States, Italy and Spain. T cells, B-cell-depleted T cells, or PBMCs provided the cDNA or gDNA that served as material.

In the authors' workflow: Estimates of nucleated cell counts were drawn from the amplification of reference gene primers. Using immunoSEQ multiplex PCR, the repertoire was profiled, and TCRdb retains in-frame clones only, with some absent. From that table come the V and J calls and clone size; the DNA was used to work out D and trimming. The sample lists roughly 53,000 clones, more than 90% occurring once. V was pared by 4 bases and J by 4 bases, with 20 bases between. This CDR3 has 16 amino acids. Germline V gene sequence: CDR1 SGDLS, CDR2 YYNGEE. The chain uses TRBV9 and TRBJ1-2; possibly TRBD1 for D (5 bases). The sample taken for sequencing was peripheral blood. This clonotype originated in a human donor in a cohort sampled during active COVID-19. The CDR3 nucleotides read TGTGCCAGCAGCCTCGGGGGTTTAGGTTACTCCTATGGCTACACCTTC. Amino acid sequence: CASSLGGLGYSYGYTF.